What follows are 7 T cell receptor beta chains derived from one specimen sequenced in a study of T cells of healthy individuals. A single record per CDR3 protein comes from TCRdb applying MiXCR to the 5' RACE reads. The data show around 83,000 distinct CDR3 sequences, roughly 5% seen once. The receptors shown here come from a female donor in good health.

The CDR3 DNA sequence: TGTGCCAGCATGGAGGGGGCTAACACCGGGGAGCTGTTTTTT. It is translated as CASMEGANTGELFF. The V call is TRBV5-6, the J call TRBJ2-2; TRBD1 might be the D (7 bases). Deletions cut 6 bases from V and 2 bases from J, with 11 bases between. The germline CDR1 and CDR2 sequences are SGHDT and YYEEEE. There are 14 residues in the CDR3. Full variable domain (rest looked up from reference TRBV5-6 and TRBJ2-2): DAGVTQSPTHLIKTRGQQVTLRCSPKSGHDTVSWYQQALGQGPQFIFQYYEEEERQRGNFPDRFSGHQFPNYSSELNVNALLLGDSALYLCASMEGANTGELFFGEGSRLTVL.

In this sample, this clonotype turned up many times. CDR3 sequence reads: CASSSSPLGAGQPQHF. CDR3 sequence (DNA): TGTGCCAGCAGTTCCTCTCCTTTGGGGGCGGGTCAGCCCCAGCATTTT. The chain combines TRBV28 with TRBJ1-5; TRBD1 is a possible D gene (6 bases). The CDR3 totals 16 residues. V dropped 4 bases and J dropped 6 bases, with 19 bases sitting between them. Germline lookup yields CDR1 MDHEN and CDR2 SYDVKM.

In its sample, this clonotype was seen many times. V is TRBV11-2 and J is TRBJ2-1, with D possibly matching TRBD1 (6 bases). CDR3 length: 14 amino acids. The germline gives CDR1 SGHAT, CDR2 FQNNGV. Trimming cost V 3 bases and J 4 bases, with 10 bases left between them. CDR3 amino acids: CASSFAGTYNEQFF. CDR3 sequence (DNA): TGTGCCAGCAGCTTCGCCGGGACATACAATGAGCAGTTCTTC.

This clonotype was counted many times. The V and J genes are TRBV4-1 and TRBJ2-1; TRBD2 agrees at 9 bases. The length of the CDR3 is 14 residues. The ends lost 7 bases at V and 9 bases at J; junction bases unmatched: 10. The germline CDR1 and CDR2 sequences are MGHRA and YSYEKL. The CDR3 region is CASNLLAGSREQFF. The CDR3 coding sequence is TGCGCCAGCAACCTTCTAGCGGGGTCACGTGAGCAGTTCTTC.

This clonotype came up many times. The chain is built from TRBV27 and TRBJ2-1, with unresolved D. The V end lost 2 bases, the J end lost 8 bases, and 16 bases lay between the germline ends. This CDR3 is built from 15 residues. Germline CDR1 is MNHEY and CDR2 is SMNVEV (reference sequence). The CDR3 sequence: CASSLVVGLADEQFF. As DNA, the CDR3 is TGTGCCAGCAGTTTAGTGGTGGGGTTGGCGGATGAGCAGTTCTTC.

This clonotype has a handful of counts. The genes are TRBV7-8 and TRBJ2-1; 9 bases map to TRBD2. Unmatched junction bases numbered 22, after V lost 5 bases and J lost 5 bases. Germline values: CDR1 SGHVS, CDR2 FQNEAQ. The CDR3 is made up of 20 amino acids. The CDR3 DNA is TGTGCCAGCAGCCAACACGTCTATTATACTCGGACTAGCGTACACAATGAGCAGTTCTTC. Translated, it gives CASSQHVYYTRTSVHNEQFF.

The chain links TRBV11-2 to TRBJ2-3, with D possibly being TRBD1 (5 bases). The CDR3 totals 18 residues. Germline V gene sequence: CDR1 SGHAT, CDR2 FQNNGV. V gave up 7 bases and J gave up 0 bases, with 23 bases separating them. In DNA form, the CDR3 reads TGTGCCAGCACCCTCTGGGAAGGGGCCCCAGGGAGCACAGATACGCAGTATTTT. Protein sequence: CASTLWEGAPGSTDTQYF.